This T cell receptor beta chain was sequenced during a study of blood T cell repertoires in COVID-19. Study-level information: PBMCs, B-cell-depleted T cells, or T cells provided the cDNA or gDNA that made up the material.

The CDR3 totals 16 residues. The V segment lost 4 bases and the J segment 3 bases; nucleotides outside the gene matches: 7. Germline V CDR1 and CDR2: SGHTS, YDEGEE. In the source study's methods: The authors estimated nucleated cell counts from reference gene primer amplification. Generated by immunoSEQ multiplex PCR, the TCRdb table keeps only in-frame clones and is missing some. V, J and clone size were drawn from that table, and D and trimming were deduced from the DNA. The sample includes 200,000 or so clones, 65% to 85% seen only once; the top ten take roughly 5%. The chain is built from TRBV5-8 and TRBJ1-1; TRBD1 agrees at 12 bases. The TCR was taken from a young woman with acute or convalescent COVID-19. Sequences were obtained from peripheral blood. The CDR3 sequence is CASSETGTGGHTEAFF. Written as DNA, the CDR3 is TGTGCCAGCAGCGAGACCGGGACAGGGGGCCACACTGAAGCTTTCTTT.